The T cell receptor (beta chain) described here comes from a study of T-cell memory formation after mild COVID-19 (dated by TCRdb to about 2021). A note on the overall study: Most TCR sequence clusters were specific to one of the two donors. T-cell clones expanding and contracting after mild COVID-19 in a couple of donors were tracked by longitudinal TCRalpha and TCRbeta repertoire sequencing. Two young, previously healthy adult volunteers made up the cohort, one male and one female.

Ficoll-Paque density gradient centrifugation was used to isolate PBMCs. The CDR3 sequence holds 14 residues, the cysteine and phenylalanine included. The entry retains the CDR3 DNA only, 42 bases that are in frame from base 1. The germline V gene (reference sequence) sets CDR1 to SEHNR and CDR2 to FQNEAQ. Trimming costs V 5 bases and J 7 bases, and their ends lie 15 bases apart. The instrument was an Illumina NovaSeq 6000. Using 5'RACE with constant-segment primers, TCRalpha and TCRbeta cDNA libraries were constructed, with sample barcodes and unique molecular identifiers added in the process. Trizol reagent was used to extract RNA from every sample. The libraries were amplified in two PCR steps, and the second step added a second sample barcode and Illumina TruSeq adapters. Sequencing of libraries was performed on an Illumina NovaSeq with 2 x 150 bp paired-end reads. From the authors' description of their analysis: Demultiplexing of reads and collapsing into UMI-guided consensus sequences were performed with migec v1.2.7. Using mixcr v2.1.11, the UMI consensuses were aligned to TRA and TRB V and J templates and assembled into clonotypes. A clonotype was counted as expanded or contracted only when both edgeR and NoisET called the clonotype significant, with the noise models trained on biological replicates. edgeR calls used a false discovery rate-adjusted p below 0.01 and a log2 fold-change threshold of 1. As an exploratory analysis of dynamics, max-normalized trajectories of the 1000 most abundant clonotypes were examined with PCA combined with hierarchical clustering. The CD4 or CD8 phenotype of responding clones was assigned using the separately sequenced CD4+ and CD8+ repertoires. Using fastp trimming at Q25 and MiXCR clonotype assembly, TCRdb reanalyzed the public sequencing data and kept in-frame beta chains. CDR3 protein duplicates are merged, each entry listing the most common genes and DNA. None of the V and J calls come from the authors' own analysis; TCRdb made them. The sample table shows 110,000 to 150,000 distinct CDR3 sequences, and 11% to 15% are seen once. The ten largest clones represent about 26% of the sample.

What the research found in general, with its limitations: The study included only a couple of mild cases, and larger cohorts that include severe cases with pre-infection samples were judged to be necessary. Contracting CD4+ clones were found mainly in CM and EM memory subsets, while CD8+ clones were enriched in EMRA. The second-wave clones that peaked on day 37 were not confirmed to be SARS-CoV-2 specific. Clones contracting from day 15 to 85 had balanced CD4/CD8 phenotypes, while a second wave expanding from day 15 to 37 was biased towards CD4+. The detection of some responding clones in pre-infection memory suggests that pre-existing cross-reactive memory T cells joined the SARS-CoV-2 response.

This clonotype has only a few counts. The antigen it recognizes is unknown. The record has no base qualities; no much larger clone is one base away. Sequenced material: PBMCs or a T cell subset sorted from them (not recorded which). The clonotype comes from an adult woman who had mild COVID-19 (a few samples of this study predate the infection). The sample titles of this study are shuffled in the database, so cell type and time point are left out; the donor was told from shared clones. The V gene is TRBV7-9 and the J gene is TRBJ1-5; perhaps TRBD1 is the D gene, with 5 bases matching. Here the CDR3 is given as CASSPGDPVQPQHF. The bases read TGTGCCAGCAGCCCGGGGGACCCCGTCCAGCCCCAGCATTTT.